These T cell receptor beta chains were read from a single sample in a study of blood T cell repertoires in COVID-19. Profiling relied on immunoSEQ multiplex PCR, and the TCRdb table lists in-frame clones only, not all of them. The data hold 80,000 to 100,000 clones, with over 75% observed a single time. Sample: peripheral blood. The receptors were sampled from a man in his sixties with acute or convalescent COVID-19. CDR3s include the opening cysteine and the closing phenylalanine or tryptophan. The order of the fields is CDR3 protein, CDR3 DNA, J gene, D gene, V gene, clone size, CDR3 length. A D gene is named only where the DNA matches it firmly. The size entry is marked missing in some rows and otherwise reads once, few, many or a size class.

CDR3 protein: CASSQVQGWNEQFF
CDR3 DNA: TGTGCCAGCAGCCAAGTGCAGGGTTGGAATGAGCAGTTCTTC
J gene: TRBJ2-1
D gene: -
V gene: TRBV14
clone size: once
CDR3 length: 14

CDR3 protein: CASSQDTDRSNYGYTF
CDR3 DNA: TGCGCCAGCAGCCAAGATACGGACAGATCAAACTATGGCTACACCTTC
J gene: TRBJ1-2
D gene: -
V gene: TRBV4-3
clone size: -
CDR3 length: 16

CDR3 protein: CASSDPGDQPQHF
CDR3 DNA: TGCGCCAGCAGTGATCCGGGAGATCAGCCCCAGCATTTT
J gene: TRBJ1-5
D gene: -
V gene: TRBV10-2
clone size: few
CDR3 length: 13

CDR3 protein: CASSDSGDQPQHF
CDR3 DNA: TGTGCCAGCAGTGACTCAGGGGACCAGCCCCAGCATTTT
J gene: TRBJ1-5
D gene: -
V gene: TRBV2
clone size: -
CDR3 length: 13

CDR3 protein: CASSLEAGTPTQYF
CDR3 DNA: TGTGCCAGCAGTTTAGAGGCAGGGACTCCTACGCAGTATTTT
J gene: TRBJ2-3
D gene: -
V gene: TRBV27
clone size: -
CDR3 length: 14

CDR3 protein: CASSGTGAQTEAFF
CDR3 DNA: TGTGCCAGCTCGGGGACAGGGGCGCAAACTGAAGCTTTCTTT
J gene: TRBJ1-1
D gene: TRBD1
V gene: TRBV18
clone size: -
CDR3 length: 14

CDR3 protein: CASSISGSPHEQYF
CDR3 DNA: TGTGCCAGTAGTATCAGCGGGAGTCCCCACGAGCAGTACTTC
J gene: TRBJ2-7
D gene: TRBD2
V gene: TRBV19
clone size: -
CDR3 length: 14

CDR3 protein: CASSPPGTSPYEQYF
CDR3 DNA: TGTGCCAGCTCACCTCCCGGGACTAGTCCCTACGAGCAGTACTTC
J gene: TRBJ2-7
D gene: TRBD2
V gene: TRBV18
clone size: -
CDR3 length: 15

CDR3 protein: CAWDNRNQPQHF
CDR3 DNA: TGTGCCTGGGACAACCGTAATCAGCCCCAGCATTTT
J gene: TRBJ1-5
D gene: -
V gene: TRBV30
clone size: -
CDR3 length: 12

CDR3 protein: CASSISSGRAPGANVLTF
CDR3 DNA: TGTGCCAGTAGTATCTCCAGCGGGAGGGCACCTGGGGCCAACGTCCTGACTTTC
J gene: TRBJ2-6
D gene: TRBD2
V gene: TRBV19
clone size: few
CDR3 length: 18

CDR3 protein: CASSLEYDSSYEQYF
CDR3 DNA: TGTGCCAGCAGCTTAGAGTATGACAGCTCCTACGAGCAGTACTTC
J gene: TRBJ2-7
D gene: -
V gene: TRBV7-9
clone size: -
CDR3 length: 15

CDR3 protein: CASGTVSLGANVLTF
CDR3 DNA: TGTGCCAGTGGGACAGTCTCCCTCGGGGCCAACGTCCTGACTTTC
J gene: TRBJ2-6
D gene: TRBD1
V gene: TRBV28
clone size: -
CDR3 length: 15

CDR3 protein: CASSEGLNTDTQYF
CDR3 DNA: TGTGCCAGCAGTGAAGGCCTGAACACAGATACGCAGTATTTT
J gene: TRBJ2-3
D gene: -
V gene: TRBV25-1
clone size: -
CDR3 length: 14

CDR3 protein: CATRPPRDRNYGYTF
CDR3 DNA: TGTGCCACCAGACCCCCCCGGGATCGAAACTATGGCTACACCTTC
J gene: TRBJ1-2
D gene: -
V gene: TRBV10-3
clone size: -
CDR3 length: 15

CDR3 protein: CASSKDASLKANYGYTF
CDR3 DNA: TGTGCCAGCAGCAAAGACGCCAGTCTTAAAGCTAACTATGGCTACACCTTC
J gene: TRBJ1-2
D gene: -
V gene: TRBV21-1
clone size: once
CDR3 length: 17

CDR3 protein: CASSLQGGSGNTIYF
CDR3 DNA: TGTGCCAGCAGCTTACAGGGTGGTTCTGGAAACACCATATATTTT
J gene: TRBJ1-3
D gene: -
V gene: TRBV7-8
clone size: -
CDR3 length: 15

CDR3 protein: CASSLDASSGNTIYF
CDR3 DNA: TGCGCCAGCAGCTTGGACGCCAGCTCTGGAAACACCATATATTTT
J gene: TRBJ1-3
D gene: -
V gene: TRBV5-1
clone size: -
CDR3 length: 15

CDR3 protein: CASSLARLAIGTDTQYF
CDR3 DNA: TGTGCCAGCAGCTTAGCTCGACTAGCGATCGGCACAGATACGCAGTATTTT
J gene: TRBJ2-3
D gene: TRBD2
V gene: TRBV7-9
clone size: -
CDR3 length: 17

CDR3 protein: CASSYWQGRTYGYTF
CDR3 DNA: TGTGCCAGCAGTTACTGGCAGGGGAGAACTTATGGCTACACCTTC
J gene: TRBJ1-2
D gene: -
V gene: TRBV6-2/TRBV6-3
clone size: -
CDR3 length: 15

CDR3 protein: CASSDRNEKLFF
CDR3 DNA: TGTGCCAGCAGCGACAGGAATGAAAAACTGTTTTTT
J gene: TRBJ1-4
D gene: -
V gene: TRBV28
clone size: -
CDR3 length: 12

CDR3 protein: CASSQRDRATEAFF
CDR3 DNA: TGTGCCAGCAGCCAAAGGGACAGAGCCACTGAAGCTTTCTTT
J gene: TRBJ1-1
D gene: TRBD1
V gene: TRBV3-1/TRBV3-2
clone size: -
CDR3 length: 14

CDR3 protein: CASSYSTRGAYEQYF
CDR3 DNA: TGTGCCAGCAGTTACTCAACCCGGGGGGCCTACGAGCAGTACTTC
J gene: TRBJ2-7
D gene: TRBD2
V gene: TRBV6-5
clone size: -
CDR3 length: 15

CDR3 protein: CASSLRPGQGAGANTEAFF
CDR3 DNA: TGTGCCAGCAGTTTACGGCCGGGACAGGGGGCAGGTGCGAACACTGAAGCTTTCTTT
J gene: TRBJ1-1
D gene: TRBD1
V gene: TRBV27
clone size: -
CDR3 length: 19

CDR3 protein: CASSNPPGAGNQPQHF
CDR3 DNA: TGTGCCAGCAGCAACCCCCCAGGGGCAGGCAATCAGCCCCAGCATTTT
J gene: TRBJ1-5
D gene: -
V gene: TRBV7-2
clone size: -
CDR3 length: 16